This T cell receptor beta chain was recovered during a study of blood T cell repertoires in COVID-19. Overall study: Whether acute or convalescent, the COVID-19 samples came from the United States, Italy and Spain. Sources were T cells, B-cell-depleted T cells, or PBMCs; the material itself was cDNA or gDNA.

Per the authors' pipeline: Amplification with reference gene primers provided the estimates of nucleated cell counts. Here immunoSEQ multiplex PCR was the method, and the copy in TCRdb shows in-frame clones only, minus some. The V and J calls and the clone size are those of that table, but D and trimming were determined from the DNA. The repertoire holds 200,000 to 250,000 clones, with about 82% as singletons. CDR1 and CDR2 (germline): SGHTS, YDEGEE. V lost 4 bases, J lost 4 bases, and 21 bases lay in between. The CDR3 totals 17 residues. Enrolment of Seattle patients took place during active infection, and they were followed longitudinally.

The sequenced sample was peripheral blood. This TCR derives from a woman in her 70s with COVID-19, enrolled during active disease. The rearrangement links TRBV5-8 to TRBJ1-5; D not resolved. CDR3: CASSLRFETRGNQPQHF. CDR3 DNA sequence: TGTGCCAGCAGCCTTCGTTTCGAGACCCGAGGTAATCAGCCCCAGCATTTT. The variable domain in full, completed from reference TRBV5-8 and TRBJ1-5, reads EAGVTQSPTHLIKTRGQQATLRCSPISGHTSVYWYQQALGLGLQFLLWYDEGEERNRGNFPPRFSGRQFPNYSSELNVNALELEDSALYLCASSLRFETRGNQPQHFGDGTRLSIL.